Below are 32 T cell receptor beta chains sequenced from a single sample in a study of CD8 T cells in ankylosing spondylitis. Study-wide findings and caveats: In ankylosing spondylitis blood, a motif of roughly 8 highly homologous TCR beta variants appeared characteristic.

The antigens of these receptors remain unknown. TCRdb passed the 5' RACE reads through MiXCR, listing each CDR3 protein once. The sample yields some 220,000 distinct CDR3 sequences, about 7% seen once. Sequencing input: blood, either unsorted or a sorted T cell fraction (not recorded which). The receptors stem from a male donor with ankylosing spondylitis.

In its sample, this clonotype was seen many times. The gene calls are TRBV28 and TRBJ2-5; possibly TRBD2 for D (6 bases). This CDR3 region has 14 residues. Germline V gives CDR1 MDHEN, CDR2 SYDVKM. With 2 bases removed from V and 5 bases from J, the gap between germline ends came to 12 bases. CDR3 coding DNA: TGTGCCAGCAGTTTAGGAGGGCAACGGGAGACCCAGTACTTC. It is translated as CASSLGGQRETQYF.

Ten or more counts support this clonotype. In DNA, the CDR3 is TGTGCCAGCAGTTTGGTTGTGACAGACTATGGCTACACCTTC. It is translated as CASSLVVTDYGYTF. The J gene is TRBJ1-2, the V gene TRBV28, with D maybe TRBD1 (5 bases). V lost 3 bases and J lost 3, with 11 bases in between. Germline V gene sequence: CDR1 MDHEN, CDR2 SYDVKM. This CDR3 has 14 residues.

This clonotype occurred a few times. The chain has TRBV20-1 and TRBJ2-7; 13 nucleotides line up with TRBD2. Per germline, CDR1 DFQATT and CDR2 SNEGSKA (reference sequence). This CDR3 contains 13 residues. J lost 4 bases, V lost 6 bases, and 3 bases had no gene match. CDR3 nucleotide sequence: TGCAGTGCGGGACTAGCGGGGCCTTACGAGCAGTACTTC. It specifies CSAGLAGPYEQYF.

The genes are TRBV4-2 and TRBJ2-3; a possible D gene is TRBD2 (5 bases). CDR3 length: 15 residues. With 4 bases removed from V and 1 base from J, the gap between germline ends came to 12 bases. From germline, CDR1 is LGHNA and CDR2 YNFKEQ. Written as DNA, the CDR3 is TGTGCCAGCAGCCCGGGGATACGGGGCACAGATACGCAGTATTTT. Its translation is CASSPGIRGTDTQYF.

The table lists this clonotype with many counts. This rearrangement joins TRBV7-2 to TRBJ2-3, with 10 positions matching TRBD2. CDR1 SGHTA and CDR2 FQGNSA come from the germline V gene. This CDR3 has 16 residues. The V and J ends lost 4 bases and 2 bases, in that order; junction bases with no gene match: 6. CDR3 nucleotides: TGTGCCAGCAGCTCCTCAGCGGGGGGGGTCACAGATACGCAGTATTTT. Residues: CASSSSAGGVTDTQYF.

This clonotype was seen ten or more times. The chain employs TRBV27 and TRBJ2-3; D call uncertain. This CDR3 spans 14 amino acids. V was trimmed by 6 bases and J by 2 bases, leaving 12 bases between them. Germline V gene sequence: CDR1 MNHEY, CDR2 SMNVEV (reference sequence). The CDR3 loop reads CASSLDGLTDTQYF. The CDR3 DNA reads TGTGCCAGCAGCCTAGATGGGCTCACAGATACGCAGTATTTT.

Ten or more counts support this clonotype. The V gene is TRBV7-9, the J gene TRBJ1-2; TRBD1 matches 8 bases. This CDR3 has 12 residues. After removal of 11 bases from V and 8 bases from J, the junction contained 10 bases not matched to a gene. CDR1 and CDR2 (germline): SEHNR, FQNEAQ (reference sequence). CDR3 sequence reads: CAGTTGGHGYTF. DNA of the CDR3: TGTGCCGGTACAACAGGGGGGCACGGCTACACCTTC.

This clonotype has ten or more counts. The chain is built from TRBV4-1 and TRBJ2-7, with unresolved D. The CDR3 has 12 amino acids. Trimming stripped 0 bases from V and 12 bases from J, with 12 bases between. Germline CDR1 is MGHRA and CDR2 is YSYEKL. CDR3: CASSQDWSPMYF. The DNA of the CDR3 is TGCGCCAGCAGCCAAGATTGGAGTCCCATGTACTTC.

This clonotype was found a few times. V is TRBV7-2 and J is TRBJ2-7; 7 bases match TRBD1. V lost 2 bases, J lost 5 bases, and 3 bases stayed unmatched. CDR1 and CDR2 (germline): SGHTA, FQGNSA. The CDR3 runs to 13 residues. CDR3 loop: CASSLRDSNEQYF. The CDR3 region has the DNA TGTGCCAGCAGCTTAAGGGACAGTAACGAGCAGTACTTC.

Ten or more counts support this clonotype. The chain links TRBV2 to TRBJ2-1; 7 bases align to TRBD1. Germline V lookup: CDR1 SNHLY, CDR2 FYNNEI. V gave up 8 bases and J gave up 4 bases; unmatched junction bases: 11. There are 15 residues in the CDR3. In DNA form, the CDR3 reads TGTGCCAGCCCAAAAGGGGACAGTAGGTACAATGAGCAGTTCTTC. Its protein is CASPKGDSRYNEQFF.

This clonotype was seen many times. This sequence joins TRBV28 and TRBJ2-1; D unclear. V was trimmed by 7 bases and J by 5 bases, leaving 21 bases between them. CDR1 is MDHEN and CDR2 is SYDVKM in the germline V gene. The CDR3 runs 16 residues. The CDR3 coding sequence is TGTGCCAGCAACCCTCGGACCGCGCATACAGACAATGAGCAGTTCTTC. Encoded protein: CASNPRTAHTDNEQFF.

This clonotype was seen more than once but under ten times. V is TRBV20-1 and J is TRBJ2-1; unclear D gene. CDR1 and CDR2 from the germline V gene are DFQATT and SNEGSKA (reference sequence). Trimming cost V 3 bases and J 2 bases, with 14 bases left between them. The CDR3 consists of 15 residues. CDR3 amino acids: CSARGQRTAYNEQFF. CDR3 bases: TGCAGTGCTAGGGGCCAGCGCACCGCCTACAATGAGCAGTTCTTC.

This clonotype came up a few times. The genes are TRBV29-1 and TRBJ1-5, with TRBD1 identical over 7 bases. V dropped 7 bases and J dropped 1; count of bases not matched to a gene: 16. The CDR3 is 17 residues long. Germline assignment: CDR1 SQVTM and CDR2 ANQGSEA. CDR3 loop: CSASAYGGTDSNQPQHF. CDR3 bases: TGCAGCGCTTCAGCCTATGGAGGGACAGACAGCAATCAGCCCCAGCATTTT.

The chain combines TRBV9 with TRBJ1-1, with D possibly TRBD1 on 6 matching bases. In germline, CDR1 is SGDLS, CDR2 YYNGEE. Trimming removed 4 bases from V and 5 bases from J, with 18 bases in between. The CDR3 loop spans 15 amino acids. The CDR3: CASSFSQGSWTEAFF. In nucleotides, the CDR3 is TGTGCCAGCAGCTTCTCTCAGGGGAGTTGGACTGAAGCTTTCTTT.

This clonotype was picked up many times. V is TRBV6-1 and J is TRBJ2-2; 7 bases line up with TRBD1. The CDR3 runs 19 residues. The junction had 12 bases not matched to a gene; V was cut back by 0 bases and J by 2 bases. Germline lookup yields CDR1 MNHNS and CDR2 SASEGT. CDR3 in amino acids: CASSEAPTIGTANTGELFF. For the CDR3, the DNA is TGTGCCAGCAGTGAAGCCCCCACGATCGGGACAGCTAACACCGGGGAGCTGTTTTTT.

This clonotype has at least ten counts. The chain recombines TRBV28 with TRBJ1-5, with D hard to call. The germline CDR1 and CDR2 sequences are MDHEN and SYDVKM. V shed 6 bases and J shed 7 bases, with 19 bases lying between them. The CDR3 sequence is 15 residues long. CDR3 nucleotides: TGTGCCAGCAGCCCCCTTAGAAGGGTGCGACAGCCCCAGCATTTT. As protein: CASSPLRRVRQPQHF.

This clonotype has only a few counts. The CDR3 DNA sequence: TGCGCCAGCAGCCCAATAGCGGGAGACCTGAGGACGCAGTATTTT. This encodes CASSPIAGDLRTQYF. The rearrangement links TRBV4-3 to TRBJ2-3; 9 bases agree with TRBD2. CDR3 size: 15 residues. The germline gives CDR1 LGHNA, CDR2 YSLEER. V trimming: 4 bases; J trimming: 9 bases; junction bases outside the gene matches: 11.

This chain uses TRBV18 with TRBJ2-3; D is uncertain. V was trimmed by 1 base and J by 4 bases, leaving 9 bases between them. CDR3 length: 14 residues. Germline V gene lookup returns CDR1 KGHSH and CDR2 LQKENI. The chain's CDR3 is CASSPQYSPDTQYF. The CDR3 DNA sequence: TGTGCCAGCTCACCACAGTATAGTCCAGATACGCAGTATTTT.

The sample holds many counts of this clonotype. This sequence joins TRBV7-8 and TRBJ1-5; D remains ambiguous. There are 12 residues in the CDR3. V gave up 6 bases and J gave up 7 bases, with 10 bases separating them. The germline V gene has CDR1 SGHVS and CDR2 FQNEAQ. Here the CDR3 DNA reads TGTGCCAGCAGTACGACATCCCAGCCCCAGCATTTT. Its protein product is CASSTTSQPQHF.

This clonotype was seen ten or more times. V gene TRBV6-1 combines with J gene TRBJ2-7; D is unresolved. Trimming cost V 1 base and J 4 bases, with 5 bases left between them. The CDR3 sequence is 12 residues long. Germline CDR1 reads MNHNS; CDR2 reads SASEGT. The CDR3 loop reads CASSEGLYEQYF. The CDR3 bases are TGTGCCAGCAGTGAAGGCCTTTACGAGCAGTACTTC.

This clonotype was observed many times. The gene calls are TRBV29-1 and TRBJ1-1, with D possibly matching TRBD1 (5 bases). Between the trimmed V and J ends, which lost 3 bases and 5 bases, there was a span of 10 bases. The CDR3 has 12 residues. Germline lookup yields CDR1 SQVTM and CDR2 ANQGSEA. The CDR3 reads CSVDGGETEAFF. The DNA for the CDR3 is TGCAGCGTTGACGGGGGGGAGACTGAAGCTTTCTTT.

This clonotype was picked up many times. The gene calls are TRBV10-1 and TRBJ2-7; 9 bases agree with TRBD1. Germline V CDR1 and CDR2: WNHNN, SYGVQD (reference sequence). Trimming removed 2 bases from V and 2 bases from J; junction bases left unmatched: 4. The CDR3 runs 15 residues. The CDR3 sequence is CASSEGQGSPYEQYF. In DNA form, the CDR3 reads TGCGCCAGCAGTGAGGGACAGGGGAGCCCCTACGAGCAGTACTTC.

The table lists this clonotype with many counts. The V and J genes are TRBV20-1 and TRBJ2-7; 7 bases fit TRBD2. V lost 5 bases, J lost 3 bases, and 13 bases stayed unmatched. This CDR3 contains 15 residues. The V gene's germline CDR1 is DFQATT and CDR2 SNEGSKA (reference sequence). CDR3 in DNA: TGCAGTGCTTGGTCGGCTGGGGGGGACTACTACGAGCAGTACTTC. Translated: CSAWSAGGDYYEQYF.

This clonotype was found many times. This chain connects TRBV24-1 to TRBJ2-1; 7 nucleotides align to TRBD2. Germline assignment: CDR1 KGHDR and CDR2 SFDVKD. The junction had 3 bases not matched to a gene; V was cut back by 4 bases and J by 10 bases. The CDR3 totals 12 residues. The CDR3: CATSEGGREQFF. DNA for the CDR3: TGTGCCACCAGTGAGGGGGGGAGGGAGCAGTTCTTC.

This clonotype was counted many times. The rearrangement uses TRBV29-1 and TRBJ2-2; possibly TRBD1 for D (6 bases). In germline, CDR1 is SQVTM, CDR2 ANQGSEA. The CDR3 loop spans 13 amino acids. The germline V and J ends were trimmed by 5 bases and 3 bases, with 10 bases remaining between them. CDR3 protein: CSVRDTDTGELFF. DNA of the CDR3: TGCAGCGTTCGGGACACCGACACCGGGGAGCTGTTTTTT.

This clonotype was observed many times. The gene calls are TRBV5-1 and TRBJ1-2; 7 bases line up with TRBD1. After removal of 4 bases from V and 1 base from J, the junction contained 13 bases not matched to a gene. Germline-derived CDR1 and CDR2 are SGHRS and YFSETQ. The CDR3 totals 17 residues. In DNA, the CDR3 is TGCGCCAGCAGCCCCCGGCTGGGACAGAAAGTTAACTATGGCTACACCTTC. Translation gives CASSPRLGQKVNYGYTF.

This clonotype was counted many times. The gene calls are TRBV20-1 and TRBJ2-1; D ambiguous. Germline loops: CDR1 DFQATT, CDR2 SNEGSKA (reference sequence). CDR3 length equals 12 residues. Trimming removed 5 bases from V and 13 bases from J, with 18 bases in between. This CDR3 is CSAARPLCNQFF. The DNA for the CDR3 is TGCAGTGCTGCTCGCCCCTTATGCAACCAGTTCTTC.

This clonotype came up many times. The gene calls are TRBV29-1 and TRBJ1-2; a possible D gene is TRBD1 (5 bases). Trimming shortened V by 6 bases and J by 3 bases, and 11 bases separated the two germline ends. CDR1 SQVTM and CDR2 ANQGSEA come from the germline V gene. CDR3 length: 12 amino acids. The CDR3 DNA is TGCAGCGTCATAGACAGCCACTATGGCTACACCTTC. This codes for CSVIDSHYGYTF.

This clonotype has ten or more counts. V is TRBV12-3 or TRBV12-4 and J is TRBJ1-1; a possible D gene is TRBD1 (5 bases). The V end was cut by 9 bases, the J end by 4 bases, with 18 bases between. CDR3 length: 14 amino acids. CDR3 sequence reads: CASGAGIGFTEAFF. CDR3 nucleotide sequence: TGTGCCAGTGGGGCAGGGATTGGGTTCACTGAAGCTTTCTTT.

Many counts were recorded for this clonotype. V is TRBV5-6 and J is TRBJ2-1; 14 bases fit TRBD2. The CDR3 runs to 18 residues. The V segment lost 3 bases and the J segment 9 bases; nucleotides outside the gene matches: 14. CDR1 and CDR2 from the germline V gene are SGHDT and YYEEEE. CDR3 in DNA: TGTGCCAGCAGCTACCGCCCTGGGACTAGCGGGAGCTTAGGTGAGCAGTTCTTC. Encoded protein: CASSYRPGTSGSLGEQFF.

Ten or more counts support this clonotype. This chain uses TRBV27 with TRBJ1-1; a possible D gene is TRBD1 (6 bases). V was shortened by 3 bases and J by 1 base, with 9 bases between the two germline ends. Germline V CDR1 and CDR2: MNHEY, SMNVEV (reference sequence). This CDR3 region has 14 residues. As DNA, the CDR3 is TGTGCCAGCAGTTTTCAGGGGTCGAACACTGAAGCTTTCTTT. Translating it yields CASSFQGSNTEAFF.

This clonotype has ten or more counts. The chain uses TRBV7-9 and TRBJ1-6; no clear D. V was shortened by 2 bases and J by 12 bases, with 14 bases between the two germline ends. Germline CDR1 and CDR2: SEHNR and FQNEAQ (reference sequence). This CDR3 has 14 amino acids. The CDR3 DNA reads as TGTGCCAGCAGCTTACCCGGACCGTTTGAACCCCTCCACTTT. Its translation is CASSLPGPFEPLHF.